These 4 T cell receptor beta chains originate from one sample sequenced in a study of T cell changes during pregnancy in multiple sclerosis. Measured with immunoSEQ multiplex PCR; TCRdb has only the in-frame clones, and not every one. The sample has around 83,000 clones, about 90% seen once. Source: CD4+ T cells from peripheral blood mononuclear cells, taken in the second trimester of pregnancy. The receptor set was obtained from a female donor with multiple sclerosis, enrolled in a pregnancy study.

The J gene is TRBJ1-1, the V gene TRBV10-3; TRBD1 matches 9 bases. V shed 3 bases and J 4 bases; nucleotides not matched to a gene: 3. Germline values: CDR1 ENHRY, CDR2 SYGVKD. The CDR3 consists of 14 residues. CDR3 protein: CAISEGTGFTEAFF. CDR3 in DNA: TGTGCCATCAGTGAAGGGACAGGGTTCACTGAAGCTTTCTTT.

J is TRBJ2-3 and V is TRBV29-1; TRBD2 is a possible D gene (6 bases). Trimming shortened V by 7 bases and J by 1 base, and 9 bases separated the two germline ends. Germline CDR1 SQVTM, CDR2 ANQGSEA. This CDR3 contains 12 residues. The CDR3 sequence: CSGDWGTDTQYF. CDR3 bases: TGCAGCGGGGACTGGGGCACAGATACGCAGTATTTT.

On this clone: An end of the junction does not agree with germline; a read error may underlie this. The J gene is TRBJ1-6, the V gene TRBV6-1; D remains unclear. The germline V gene encodes CDR1 MNHNS and CDR2 SASEGT. This CDR3 spans 12 amino acids. DNA for the CDR3: TGTGCCAGCAGTGAAAGTCGCGGGTGGACTACCTTT. Translating it yields CASSESRGWTTF.

The rearrangement uses TRBV6-6 and TRBJ1-5; 7 positions match TRBD1. CDR1 and CDR2 (germline): MNHNY, SVGAGI (reference sequence). V gave up 6 bases and J gave up 7 bases; unmatched junction bases: 15. This CDR3 comprises 16 residues. CDR3 sequence (DNA): TGTGCCAGCAGACAGGGGAGAATTCAGGAGGGCCAGCCCCAGCATTTT. It yields the protein CASRQGRIQEGQPQHF.